A selection of T cell receptor beta chains follows, all from one sample in a study of blood T cell repertoires in COVID-19. Data came from immunoSEQ multiplex PCR; TCRdb stores just in-frame clones and leaves some out. The data show roughly 290,000 clones, more than 80% seen once. What was sequenced was peripheral blood. Receptor source: a woman in her twenties or thirties with COVID-19, enrolled during active disease. Both conserved end residues are part of each CDR3. The D gene is left open where the match is weak.

D gene: .
J gene: TRBJ1-1
V gene: TRBV6-5
CDR3 DNA: TGTGCCAGCAGTTACTCGATAAGGGGTAACACTGAAGCTTTCTTT
CDR3 protein: CASSYSIRGNTEAFF

D gene: .
J gene: TRBJ2-7
V gene: TRBV30
CDR3 DNA: TGTGCCTGGGCCCCAGGGGCCAACAACGAGCAGTACTTC
CDR3 protein: CAWAPGANNEQYF

D gene: TRBD1
J gene: TRBJ1-5
V gene: TRBV19
CDR3 DNA: TGTGCCAGTAGTCCATGGACAGGGGTCCCGCGGAATCAGCCCCAGCATTTT
CDR3 protein: CASSPWTGVPRNQPQHF

D gene: TRBD1
J gene: TRBJ2-7
V gene: TRBV10-3
CDR3 DNA: TGTGCCACCTCCGGGGGACAGGGGACCACGAACTACGAGCAGTACTTC
CDR3 protein: CATSGGQGTTNYEQYF

D gene: .
J gene: TRBJ1-1
V gene: TRBV7-2
CDR3 DNA: TGTGCCAGCAGCTTAGATGGAGGGAGGGCAGCTTTCTTT
CDR3 protein: CASSLDGGRAAFF

D gene: .
J gene: TRBJ2-2
V gene: TRBV7-9
CDR3 DNA: TGTGCCAGCAGCTCGGGGGACAGCCAAAACACCGGGGAGCTGTTTTTT
CDR3 protein: CASSSGDSQNTGELFF

D gene: TRBD1
J gene: TRBJ1-4
V gene: TRBV9
CDR3 DNA: TGTGCCAGCAGCGCGTGGGACAGGTTGGCTTCGAATGAAAAACTGTTTTTT
CDR3 protein: CASSAWDRLASNEKLFF

D gene: .
J gene: TRBJ1-2
V gene: TRBV6-2/TRBV6-3
CDR3 DNA: TGTGCCAGCAGTTACACGGTTAACGGGGGCTACACCTTC
CDR3 protein: CASSYTVNGGYTF

D gene: TRBD1
J gene: TRBJ2-7
V gene: TRBV5-1
CDR3 DNA: TGCGCCAGCAGCTTGGTAGGGGGACAGTCCTACGAGCAGTACTTC
CDR3 protein: CASSLVGGQSYEQYF

D gene: TRBD1
J gene: TRBJ1-2
V gene: TRBV5-6
CDR3 DNA: TGTGCCAGCAGCTCGAGGACAGGGTCTTTTACCTTC
CDR3 protein: CASSSRTGSFTF

D gene: .
J gene: TRBJ2-1
V gene: TRBV11-3
CDR3 DNA: TGTGCCAGCAGCTATGACAGCTCCTACAATGAGCAGTTCTTC
CDR3 protein: CASSYDSSYNEQFF

D gene: TRBD2
J gene: TRBJ2-3
V gene: TRBV4-2
CDR3 DNA: TGTGCCAGCAGCCAAGAGGGGGCACTAGCGGGAGGGATAGATACGCAGTATTTT
CDR3 protein: CASSQEGALAGGIDTQYF